This T cell receptor beta chain was profiled in a study of tumor-infiltrating lymphocytes in primary liver carcinoma (dated by TCRdb to about 2017). Regarding the research as a whole: The five patients, three men and two women aged 30 to 69 years, had hepatocellular carcinoma (four) or combined HCC and intrahepatic cholangiocarcinoma (one). The five patients had tumors staged T1-T3 N0M0, with maximum diameters ranging from about 4.2 to 10 cm. Each sample produced about 3.5 to 8 million productive TCRbeta reads, and read depth showed no significant difference between tissue types. Across five regions of each liver tumor, along with adjacent normal tissue and blood, the study brought together TCRbeta repertoire sequencing, expression microarrays and whole-exome sequencing. A total of about 35 specimens from 5 patients underwent TCRbeta repertoire sequencing, comprising about 25 tumor regions, 5 adjacent noncancerous liver tissues and 5 peripheral blood samples. Agilent mRNA microarray profiling was performed on the 20 to 25 tumor region samples to relate TCRbeta repertoire diversity to the local molecular phenotype. Reproducibility between technical replicate repertoires was high, with correlation coefficients above 0.95 and mean shared-clone rates approximately 0.91.

A constant-region primer and ProtoScript II reverse transcriptase were used to reverse-transcribe TCRbeta-specific cDNA from 500 ng total RNA. Construction of the TCRbeta libraries relied on three nested rounds of multiplex PCR, following a slightly modified ARM-PCR procedure. Each of the first two PCR rounds ran for about 10 cycles and used multiplex TRBV1-TRBV30 forward primers together with a Cbeta reverse primer. Sample barcodes and Illumina adapters were attached in a final 25-cycle PCR using Deep VentR polymerase. Before sequencing, amplicons of 200-500 bp were gel-purified using a QIAquick gel extraction kit. An Illumina HiSeq 2500 was used to sequence the TCRbeta amplicons with 250-bp paired-end reads. Processing in the source paper ran as follows. Reads were quality-trimmed with Trimmomatic v0.33, and paired reads were merged with FLASH v1.2.11 to recover full CDR3 sequences. V, D and J germline segments were assigned to the rearranged TCRbeta sequences using MiGEC v1.2.1b. Clonotype statistics, along with Shannon-Wiener diversity indices, were calculated using VDJtools v1.0.0. To cut down on sampling bias, every analysis after diversity analysis relied on just the 250 most abundant clonotypes from each sample. TCRdb trimmed the raw reads at Q25, called clones with MiXCR and kept productive beta chains. Merged by CDR3 protein, the rows form single entries marked with the most common genes and DNA. TCRdb, not the original authors, processed these V and J calls. Present in this sample are about 78,000 distinct CDR3 sequences, about 64% of which were seen just once. The leading ten clones occupy approximately 13% of the sample.

To note about this clonotype: The antigen this receptor binds is unknown. Mismatch with germline at one junction end may stem from a read error.

Total RNA and DNA were co-extracted without cell sorting from approximately 20-30 mg of bulk tissue using the AllPrep DNA/RNA mini kit. Between November 2015 and 2016, roughly five patients in China with histopathologically diagnosed primary liver carcinoma had surgical resection. Chronic HBV infection was present in the patients, and the patients were treatment-naive at sampling. Five spatially separated regions were sampled per tumor: superior, inferior, left-lateral and right-lateral poles, plus the tumor centre. Histological examination found more than 80% viable tumor cells in every tumor sample. Fresh tumor and adjacent tissue pieces were bisected, with one half stored in RNAlater at -80 degrees C and the other half sent for histology. Here is what the overall study found, with its caveats: Pairs of tumor regions showed greater repertoire overlap (mean about 36%) than tumor-adjacent pairs (17%) or tumor-blood pairs (around 15%), which is consistent with antigen-driven expansion. Compared with blood, tumors had a significantly larger share of the repertoire taken up by the top 250 clones (p = 0.039). Only the TCR beta chain was sequenced, so true repertoire diversity is likely underestimated because unpaired alpha chains were not captured. Because the samples were bulk and unsorted, CD4+ and CD8+ T cell repertoires could not be compared. With just a few patients in the study, the authors point out that the findings should be validated in a larger study. Only roughly 7-24% of top clones appeared in all five regions of a tumor, which suggests that tumor-infiltrating T cells are spatially heterogeneous.

The CDR3 sequence holds 17 residues, the cysteine and phenylalanine included. Solely the CDR3 DNA is kept, with 51 bases framed from the first base. The germline V gene specifies MGHRA as CDR1 and YSYEKL as CDR2. This sequence was found in an older woman with primary liver carcinoma and hepatitis B virus infection. The sequencing sample was made of liver tumor tissue from sampling region 4. The cell subset or site label for this specimen denotes: tumor region T4, right-lateral pole. The chain joins TRBV4-1 to TRBJ2-2; the central 8 bases match TRBD1. The CDR3 reads as follows: CASSQDPAGGETGELFF. The DNA reads TGCGCCAGTAGCCAGGACCCAGCAGGGGGCGAAACCGGGGAGCTGTTTTTT.